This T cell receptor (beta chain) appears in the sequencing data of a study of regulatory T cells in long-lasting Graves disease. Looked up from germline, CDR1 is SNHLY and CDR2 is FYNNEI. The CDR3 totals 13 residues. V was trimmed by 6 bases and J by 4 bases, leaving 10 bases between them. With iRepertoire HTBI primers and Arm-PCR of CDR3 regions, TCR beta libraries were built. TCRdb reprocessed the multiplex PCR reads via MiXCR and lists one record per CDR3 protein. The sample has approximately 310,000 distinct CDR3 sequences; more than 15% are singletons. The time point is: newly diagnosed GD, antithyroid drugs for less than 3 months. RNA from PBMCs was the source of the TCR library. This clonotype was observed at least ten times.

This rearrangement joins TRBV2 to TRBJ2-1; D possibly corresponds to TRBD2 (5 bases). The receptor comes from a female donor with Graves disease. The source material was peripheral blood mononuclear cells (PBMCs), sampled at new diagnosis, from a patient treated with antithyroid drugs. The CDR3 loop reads CASSHGIYNEQFF. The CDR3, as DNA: TGTGCCAGCAGCCACGGGATATACAATGAGCAGTTCTTC.